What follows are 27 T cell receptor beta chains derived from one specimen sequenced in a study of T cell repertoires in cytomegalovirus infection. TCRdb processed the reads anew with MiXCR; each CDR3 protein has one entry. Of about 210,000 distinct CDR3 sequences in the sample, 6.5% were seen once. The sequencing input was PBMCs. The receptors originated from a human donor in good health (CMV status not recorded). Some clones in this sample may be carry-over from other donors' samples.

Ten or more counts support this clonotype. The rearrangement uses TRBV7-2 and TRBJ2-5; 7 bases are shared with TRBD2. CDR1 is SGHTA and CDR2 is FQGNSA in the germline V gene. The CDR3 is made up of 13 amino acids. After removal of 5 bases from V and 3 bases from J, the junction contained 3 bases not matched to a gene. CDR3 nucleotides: TGTGCCAGCAGCGGCGGACTAGAAGAGACCCAGTACTTC. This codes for CASSGGLEETQYF.

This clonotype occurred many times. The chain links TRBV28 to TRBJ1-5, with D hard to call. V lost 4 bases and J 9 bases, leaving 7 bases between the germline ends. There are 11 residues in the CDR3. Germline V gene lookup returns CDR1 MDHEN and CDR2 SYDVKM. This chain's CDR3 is CASSSGRPQHF. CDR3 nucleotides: TGTGCCAGCAGTTCGGGAAGGCCCCAGCATTTT.

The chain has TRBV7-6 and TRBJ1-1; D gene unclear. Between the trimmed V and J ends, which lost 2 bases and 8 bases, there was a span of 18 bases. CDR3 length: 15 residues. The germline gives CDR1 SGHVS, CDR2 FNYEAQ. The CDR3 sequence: CASSLSESTRAEAFF. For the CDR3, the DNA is TGTGCCAGCAGCTTATCCGAATCAACCCGGGCCGAAGCTTTCTTT.

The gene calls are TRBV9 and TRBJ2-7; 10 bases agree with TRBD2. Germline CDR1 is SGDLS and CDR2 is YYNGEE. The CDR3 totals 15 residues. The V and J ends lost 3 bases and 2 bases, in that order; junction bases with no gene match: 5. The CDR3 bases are TGTGCCAGCAGCGATGGGCTAGCGGGGGCCTACGAGCAGTACTTC. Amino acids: CASSDGLAGAYEQYF.

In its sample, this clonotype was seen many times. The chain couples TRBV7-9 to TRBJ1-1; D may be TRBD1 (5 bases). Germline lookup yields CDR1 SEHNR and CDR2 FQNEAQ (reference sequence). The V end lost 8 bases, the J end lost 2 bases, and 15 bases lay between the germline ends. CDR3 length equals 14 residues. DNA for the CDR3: TGTGCCAGCGGCCTTGGGACGCAAAACACTGAAGCTTTCTTT. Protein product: CASGLGTQNTEAFF. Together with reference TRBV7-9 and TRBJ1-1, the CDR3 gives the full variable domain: DTGVSQNPRHKITKRGQNVTFRCDPISEHNRLYWYRQTLGQGPEFLTYFQNEAQLEKSRLLSDRFSAERPKGSFSTLEIQRTEQGDSAMYLCASGLGTQNTEAFFGQGTRLTVV.

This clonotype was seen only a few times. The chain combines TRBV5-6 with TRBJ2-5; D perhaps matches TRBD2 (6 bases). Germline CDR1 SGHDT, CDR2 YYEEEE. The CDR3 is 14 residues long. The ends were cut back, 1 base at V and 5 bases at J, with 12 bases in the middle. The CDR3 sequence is CASSLPNGGETQYF. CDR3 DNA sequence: TGTGCCAGCAGCTTGCCTAACGGAGGGGAGACCCAGTACTTC.

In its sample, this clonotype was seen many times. CDR3 amino acids: CASSETGGAFGEQFF. The CDR3 DNA follows: TGTGCCAGCAGTGAAACCGGGGGGGCCTTTGGTGAGCAGTTCTTC. V usage is TRBV2 and J usage is TRBJ2-1; 8 positions agree with TRBD2. The CDR3 length is 15 residues. CDR1 is SNHLY, CDR2 FYNNEI, per germline. J gave up 9 bases and V 2 bases, and 9 bases lay outside the gene matches.

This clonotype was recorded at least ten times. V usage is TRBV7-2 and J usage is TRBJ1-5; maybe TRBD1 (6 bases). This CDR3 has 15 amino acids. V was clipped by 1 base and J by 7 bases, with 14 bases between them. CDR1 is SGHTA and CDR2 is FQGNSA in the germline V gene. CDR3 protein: CASSLGHREGQPQHF. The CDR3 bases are TGTGCCAGCAGCTTAGGGCACAGGGAGGGCCAGCCCCAGCATTTT.

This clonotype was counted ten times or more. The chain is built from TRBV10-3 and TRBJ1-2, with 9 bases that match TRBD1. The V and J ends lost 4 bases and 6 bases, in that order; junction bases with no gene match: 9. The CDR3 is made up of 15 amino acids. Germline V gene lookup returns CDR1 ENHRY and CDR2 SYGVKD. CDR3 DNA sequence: TGTGCCATCAGTGTTCGGACAGGGGAGGTCCATGGCTACACCTTC. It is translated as CAISVRTGEVHGYTF.

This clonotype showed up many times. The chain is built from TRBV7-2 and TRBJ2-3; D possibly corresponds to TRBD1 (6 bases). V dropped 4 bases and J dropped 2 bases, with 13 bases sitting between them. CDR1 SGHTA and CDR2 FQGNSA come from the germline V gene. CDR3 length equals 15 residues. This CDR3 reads CASSSPGHFTDTQYF. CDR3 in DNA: TGTGCCAGCAGCTCCCCGGGACACTTCACAGATACGCAGTATTTT.

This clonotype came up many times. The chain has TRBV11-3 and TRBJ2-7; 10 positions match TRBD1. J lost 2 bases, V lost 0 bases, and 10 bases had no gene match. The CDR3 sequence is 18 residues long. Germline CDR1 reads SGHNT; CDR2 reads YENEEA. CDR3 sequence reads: CASSLEIDRGPETYEQYF. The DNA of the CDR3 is TGTGCCAGCAGCTTAGAAATCGACAGGGGGCCGGAAACCTACGAGCAGTACTTC.

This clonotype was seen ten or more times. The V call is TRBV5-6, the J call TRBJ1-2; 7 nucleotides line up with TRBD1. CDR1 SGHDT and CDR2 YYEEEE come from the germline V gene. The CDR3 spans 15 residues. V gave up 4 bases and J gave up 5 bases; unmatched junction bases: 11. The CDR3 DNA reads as TGTGCCAGCAGCCAGGACAGGTCCCTGCTGTATGGCTACACCTTC. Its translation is CASSQDRSLLYGYTF.

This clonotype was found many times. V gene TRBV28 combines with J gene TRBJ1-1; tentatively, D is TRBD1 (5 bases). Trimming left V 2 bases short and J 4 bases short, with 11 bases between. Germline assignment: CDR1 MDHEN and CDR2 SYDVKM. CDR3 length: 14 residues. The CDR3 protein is CASSLIKGITEAFF. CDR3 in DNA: TGTGCCAGCAGTTTAATCAAGGGGATCACTGAAGCTTTCTTT.

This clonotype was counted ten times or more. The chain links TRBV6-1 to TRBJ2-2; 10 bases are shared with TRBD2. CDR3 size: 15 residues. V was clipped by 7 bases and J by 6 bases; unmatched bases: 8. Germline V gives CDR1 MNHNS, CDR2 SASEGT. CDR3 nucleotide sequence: TGTGCCAGCAAAGCAGGAAGCGGGGGGGCCGGGGAGCTGTTTTTT. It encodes CASKAGSGGAGELFF.

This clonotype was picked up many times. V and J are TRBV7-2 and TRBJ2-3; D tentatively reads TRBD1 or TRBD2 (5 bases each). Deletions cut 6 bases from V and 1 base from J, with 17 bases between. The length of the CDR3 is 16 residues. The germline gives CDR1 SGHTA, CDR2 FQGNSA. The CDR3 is CASRMFGAKGTDTQYF. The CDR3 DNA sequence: TGTGCCAGCAGAATGTTCGGGGCCAAAGGCACAGATACGCAGTATTTT.

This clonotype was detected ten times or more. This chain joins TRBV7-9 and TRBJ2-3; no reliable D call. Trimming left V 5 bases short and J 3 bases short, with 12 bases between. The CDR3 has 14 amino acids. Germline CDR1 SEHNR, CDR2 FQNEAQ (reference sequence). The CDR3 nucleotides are TGTGCCAGCAGCCCCCTTTCTAGGACAGATACGCAGTATTTT. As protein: CASSPLSRTDTQYF. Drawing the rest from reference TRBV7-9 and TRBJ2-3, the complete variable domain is DTGVSQNPRHKITKRGQNVTFRCDPISEHNRLYWYRQTLGQGPEFLTYFQNEAQLEKSRLLSDRFSAERPKGSFSTLEIQRTEQGDSAMYLCASSPLSRTDTQYFGPGTRLTVL.

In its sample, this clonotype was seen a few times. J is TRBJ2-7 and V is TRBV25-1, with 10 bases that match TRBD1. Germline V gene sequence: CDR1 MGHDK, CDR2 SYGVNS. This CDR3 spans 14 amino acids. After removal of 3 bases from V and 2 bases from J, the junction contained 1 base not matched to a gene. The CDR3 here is CASSETGGPYEQYF. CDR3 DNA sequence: TGTGCCAGCAGTGAGACAGGGGGCCCCTACGAGCAGTACTTC.

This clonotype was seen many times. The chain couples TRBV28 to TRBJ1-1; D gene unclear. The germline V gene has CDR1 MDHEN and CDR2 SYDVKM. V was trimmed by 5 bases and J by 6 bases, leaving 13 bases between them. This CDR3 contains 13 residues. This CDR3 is CASSPPSIAEAFF. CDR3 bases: TGTGCCAGCAGTCCGCCCTCAATTGCTGAAGCTTTCTTT.

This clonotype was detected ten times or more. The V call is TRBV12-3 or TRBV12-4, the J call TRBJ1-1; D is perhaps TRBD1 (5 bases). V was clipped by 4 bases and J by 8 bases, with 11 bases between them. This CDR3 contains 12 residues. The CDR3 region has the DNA TGTGCCAGCAGTTGGGGGACTTCCGAAGCTTTCTTT. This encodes CASSWGTSEAFF.

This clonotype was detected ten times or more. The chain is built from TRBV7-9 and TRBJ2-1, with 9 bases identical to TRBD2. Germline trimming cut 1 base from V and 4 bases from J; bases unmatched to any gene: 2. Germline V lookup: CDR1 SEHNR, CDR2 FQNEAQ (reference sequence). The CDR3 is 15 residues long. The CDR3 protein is CASSLGGGEYNEQFF. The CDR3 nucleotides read TGTGCCAGCAGCTTAGGCGGGGGGGAGTACAATGAGCAGTTCTTC.

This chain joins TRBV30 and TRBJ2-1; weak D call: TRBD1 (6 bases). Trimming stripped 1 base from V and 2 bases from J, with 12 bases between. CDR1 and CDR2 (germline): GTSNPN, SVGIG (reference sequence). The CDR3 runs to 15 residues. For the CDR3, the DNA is TGTGCCTGGAGTGCGCGAAGGGGGACCTACAATGAGCAGTTCTTC. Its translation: CAWSARRGTYNEQFF.

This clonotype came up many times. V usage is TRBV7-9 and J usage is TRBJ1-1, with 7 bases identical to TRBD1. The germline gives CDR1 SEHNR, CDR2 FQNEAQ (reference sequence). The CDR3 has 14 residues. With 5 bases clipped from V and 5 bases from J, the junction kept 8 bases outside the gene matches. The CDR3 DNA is TGTGCCAGCAGCCTCAGAGGGGGCTTGACTGAAGCTTTCTTT. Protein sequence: CASSLRGGLTEAFF.

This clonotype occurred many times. CDR3 nucleotides: TGCGCCAGCAGCCAAGATAGGTTAGCGGGGGCCTACAATGAGCAGTTCTTC. Translated: CASSQDRLAGAYNEQFF. The chain carries TRBV4-3 and TRBJ2-1, with 9 bases fitting TRBD2. Per germline, CDR1 LGHNA and CDR2 YSLEER. V was pared by 0 bases and J by 2 bases, with 5 bases of the junction left unmatched. The length of the CDR3 is 17 residues.

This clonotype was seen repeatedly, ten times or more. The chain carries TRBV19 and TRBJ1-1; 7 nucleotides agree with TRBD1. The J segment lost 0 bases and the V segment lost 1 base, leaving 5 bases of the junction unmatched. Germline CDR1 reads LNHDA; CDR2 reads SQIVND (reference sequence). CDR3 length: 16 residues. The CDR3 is CASSIGAGGLNTEAFF. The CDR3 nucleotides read TGTGCCAGTAGTATAGGGGCAGGGGGACTGAACACTGAAGCTTTCTTT.

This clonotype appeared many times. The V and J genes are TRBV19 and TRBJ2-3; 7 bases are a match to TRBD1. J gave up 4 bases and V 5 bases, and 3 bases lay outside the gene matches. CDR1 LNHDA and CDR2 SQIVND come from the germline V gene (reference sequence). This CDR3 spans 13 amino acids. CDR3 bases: TGTGCCAGTAGTCCCGACAGGGCAGATACGCAGTATTTT. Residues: CASSPDRADTQYF.

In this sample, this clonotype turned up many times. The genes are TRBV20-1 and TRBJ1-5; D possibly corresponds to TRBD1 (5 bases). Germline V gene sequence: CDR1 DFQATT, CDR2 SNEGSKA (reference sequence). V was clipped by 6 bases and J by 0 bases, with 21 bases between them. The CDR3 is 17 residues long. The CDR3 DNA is TGCAGTGCCAAAAGAGGTGGCAGGGTCTATAGCAATCAGCCCCAGCATTTT. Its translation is CSAKRGGRVYSNQPQHF.

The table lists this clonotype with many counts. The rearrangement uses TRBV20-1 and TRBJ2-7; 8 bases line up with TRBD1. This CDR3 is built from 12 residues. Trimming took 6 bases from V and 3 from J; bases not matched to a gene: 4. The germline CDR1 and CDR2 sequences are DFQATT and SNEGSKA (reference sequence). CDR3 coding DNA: TGCAGTGCGAAGACAGGGGACTACGAGCAGTACTTC. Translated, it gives CSAKTGDYEQYF.